Listed here are 8 T cell receptor beta chains from one sample, sequenced in a study of beta chain features in type 1 diabetes. Expressed TCRB transcripts were sequenced because the isolated RNA had all been reverse transcribed beforehand. TCRdb's copy holds only in-frame clones and misses some; the assay was immunoSEQ multiplex PCR. The repertoire holds about 740,000 clones, with around an eighth as singletons. Study findings and constraints: Patients with Type 1 diabetes showed moderately but significantly shorter TCRB CDR3s in all four CD4+ subsets.

For these TCRs, the target antigens are not known. Material for sequencing was naive CD4+ T cells from blood. Receptor source: a man between 18 and 35 years old with type 1 diabetes.

This clone occurred a few times. The rearrangement uses TRBV6-5 and TRBJ2-3; D might be TRBD1 or TRBD2, each matching 5 bases. Trimming removed 6 bases from V and 5 bases from J, with 15 bases in between. This CDR3 is 14 amino acids long. The germline V gene encodes CDR1 MNHEY and CDR2 SVGAGI. This chain's CDR3 is CASRPKGPGDTQYF. The CDR3 DNA follows: TGTGCCAGCAGACCGAAGGGACCCGGAGATACGCAGTATTTT.

This clone was seen a handful of times. The chain links TRBV7-6 to TRBJ1-2; 9 bases are shared with TRBD1. Germline CDR1 SGHVS, CDR2 FNYEAQ. The CDR3 extends over 13 amino acids. V was pared by 5 bases and J by 8 bases, with 6 bases of the junction left unmatched. In DNA form, the CDR3 reads TGTGCCAGCAGCCCGGGACAGGGCGGAGGCTACACCTTC. Residues: CASSPGQGGGYTF. The complete variable domain, with remaining parts taken from reference TRBV7-6 and TRBJ1-2, reads GAGVSQSPRYKVTKRGQDVALRCDPISGHVSLYWYRQALGQGPEFLTYFNYEAQQDKSGLPNDRFSAERPEGSISTLTIQRTEQRDSAMYRCASSPGQGGGYTFGSGTRLTVV.

The rearrangement joins TRBV25-1 to TRBJ1-4, with 9 positions matching TRBD1. Germline V gives CDR1 MGHDK, CDR2 SYGVNS. This CDR3 region has 16 residues. The junction had 9 bases not matched to a gene; V was cut back by 2 bases and J by 8 bases. The CDR3 protein is CASSESHRGPGEKLFF. The CDR3 region has the DNA TGTGCCAGCAGTGAAAGCCACAGGGGGCCTGGGGAAAAACTGTTTTTT.

This clone was counted only a few times. The genes are TRBV5-1 and TRBJ2-3; D possibly corresponds to TRBD2 (5 bases). V was clipped by 4 bases and J by 6 bases, with 15 bases between them. This CDR3 has 14 amino acids. Germline V lookup: CDR1 SGHRS, CDR2 YFSETQ. The DNA for the CDR3 is TGCGCCAGCAGCCTAGAGCGGAGCTCCGATACGCAGTATTTT. Translated: CASSLERSSDTQYF.

Comment on this clone: At the DNA level, this CDR3 is encoded by other sequences in the same sample as well. This chain connects TRBV7-8 to TRBJ1-1; D is unresolved. V was pared by 1 base and J by 5 bases, with 8 bases between. CDR3 length equals 13 residues. Germline CDR1 is SGHVS and CDR2 is FQNEAQ. The CDR3, as DNA: TGTGCCAGCAGCTTAGGGGAGGGTACTGAAGCTTTCTTT. Protein product: CASSLGEGTEAFF.

J is TRBJ1-2 and V is TRBV6-5, with TRBD1 matching over 9 bases. V was pared by 8 bases and J by 6 bases, with 7 bases of the junction left unmatched. The length of the CDR3 is 13 residues. The germline V gene encodes CDR1 MNHEY and CDR2 SVGAGI. CDR3 sequence: CASGPDRGDGYTF. CDR3 nucleotides: TGTGCCAGCGGCCCGGACAGGGGAGATGGCTACACCTTC.

This rearrangement joins TRBV7-9 to TRBJ2-3; TRBD2 aligns across 10 bases. V shed 5 bases and J 4 bases; nucleotides not matched to a gene: 3. This CDR3 is 14 amino acids long. Looked up from germline, CDR1 is SEHNR and CDR2 is FQNEAQ (reference sequence). The CDR3 sequence: CASSGTSAADTQYF. The CDR3 DNA is TGTGCCAGCAGCGGGACTAGCGCTGCAGATACGCAGTATTTT.

The V gene is TRBV30, the J gene TRBJ1-2; D perhaps matches TRBD1 (5 bases). The germline gives CDR1 GTSNPN, CDR2 SVGIG (reference sequence). Trimming cost V 3 bases and J 2 bases, with 13 bases left between them. The CDR3 spans 14 residues. This chain's CDR3 is CAWSPGPKNYGYTF. CDR3 in DNA: TGTGCCTGGAGCCCGGGACCGAAAAACTATGGCTACACCTTC.